The source of this TCR beta chain is a study of T-cell reconstitution after alpha-beta-depleted transplantation in children. This clonotype came up a few times. Its matching antigen is unknown. Findings and limits, study-wide: Reportedly, only several hundred clones from non-depleted graft cells drove alpha-beta T-cell counts at about two months.

This CDR3 spans 18 amino acids. V lost 6 bases and J lost 4, with 25 bases in between. As it was prepared, the TCRbeta library received unique molecular identifiers. TCRdb reprocessed the PCR reads via MiXCR and lists one record per CDR3 protein. This repertoire shows just over 950,000 distinct CDR3 sequences, about 26% found once; its top ten account for over 25%. This TCR was recovered from a boy under three years old who had a stem cell transplant for SCID, so the T cells may come from the graft donor. The J gene is TRBJ2-1, the V gene TRBV12-3 or TRBV12-4; no definite D call. Sample: PBMCs, mostly from graft donor cells, taken 360 days after TCRalphabeta/CD19-depleted stem cell transplant. The CDR3 here is CASRNQVAVNSGYNEQFF. Written as DNA, the CDR3 is TGTGCCAGCAGGAACCAAGTCGCAGTGAACTCAGGTTACAATGAGCAGTTCTTC.